This record covers a single T cell receptor beta chain. This record belongs to a study of blood T cell repertoires in COVID-19. Study background: Acute and convalescent COVID-19 samples came from the United States, Italy and Spain. T cells, B-cell-depleted T cells, or PBMCs supplied cDNA or gDNA.

Study processing details: Reference gene primers were amplified, and this amplification served to estimate nucleated cell counts. The repertoire was sequenced with immunoSEQ multiplex PCR; TCRdb's copy has only in-frame clones and lacks some. That table is the source of V, J and clone size, and D and trimming were worked out from the DNA. The table shows 200,000 to 300,000 clones, with approximately 82% occurring only once. The CDR3 extends over 14 amino acids. Per germline, CDR1 MNHEY and CDR2 SVGAGI. Trimming removed 7 bases from V and 4 bases from J; junction bases left unmatched: 5. What was sequenced was peripheral blood. This chain joins TRBV6-5 and TRBJ2-7; 12 nucleotides match TRBD1. The TCR sequence derives from a woman at least 80 years old with acute or convalescent COVID-19. CDR3 sequence: CASTLGQGAYEQYF. The CDR3 DNA reads TGTGCCAGCACCCTGGGACAGGGGGCGTACGAGCAGTACTTC.